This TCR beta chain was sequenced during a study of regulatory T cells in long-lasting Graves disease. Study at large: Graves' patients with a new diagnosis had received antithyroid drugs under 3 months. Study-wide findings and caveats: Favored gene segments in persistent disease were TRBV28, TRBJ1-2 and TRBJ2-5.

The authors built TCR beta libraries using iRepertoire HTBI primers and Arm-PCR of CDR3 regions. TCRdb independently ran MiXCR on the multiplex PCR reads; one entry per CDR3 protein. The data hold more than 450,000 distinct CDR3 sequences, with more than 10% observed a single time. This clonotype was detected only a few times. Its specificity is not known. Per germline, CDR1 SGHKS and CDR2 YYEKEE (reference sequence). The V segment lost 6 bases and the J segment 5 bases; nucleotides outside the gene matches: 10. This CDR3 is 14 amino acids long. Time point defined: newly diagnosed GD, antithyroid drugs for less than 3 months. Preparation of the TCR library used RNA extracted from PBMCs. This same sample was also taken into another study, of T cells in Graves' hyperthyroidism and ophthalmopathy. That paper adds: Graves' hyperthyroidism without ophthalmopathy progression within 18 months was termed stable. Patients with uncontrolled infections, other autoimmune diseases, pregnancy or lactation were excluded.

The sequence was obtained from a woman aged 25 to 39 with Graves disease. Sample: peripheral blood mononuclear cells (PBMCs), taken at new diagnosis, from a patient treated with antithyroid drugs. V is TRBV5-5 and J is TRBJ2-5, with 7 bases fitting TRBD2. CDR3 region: CASTPLGGSETQYF. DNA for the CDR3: TGTGCCAGCACCCCCCTCGGCGGGAGCGAGACCCAGTACTTC.